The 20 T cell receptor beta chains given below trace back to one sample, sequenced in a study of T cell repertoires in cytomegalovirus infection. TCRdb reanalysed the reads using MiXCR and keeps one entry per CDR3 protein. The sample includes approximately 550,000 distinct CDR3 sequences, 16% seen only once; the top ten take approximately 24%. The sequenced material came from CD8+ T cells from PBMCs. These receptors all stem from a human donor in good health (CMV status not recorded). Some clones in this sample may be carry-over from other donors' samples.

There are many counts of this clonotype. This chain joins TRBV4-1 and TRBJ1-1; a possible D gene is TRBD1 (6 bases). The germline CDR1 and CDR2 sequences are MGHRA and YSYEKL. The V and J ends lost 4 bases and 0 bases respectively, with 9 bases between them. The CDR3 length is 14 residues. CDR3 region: CASSRTGLNTEAFF. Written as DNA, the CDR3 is TGCGCCAGCAGCCGAACAGGGCTGAACACTGAAGCTTTCTTT.

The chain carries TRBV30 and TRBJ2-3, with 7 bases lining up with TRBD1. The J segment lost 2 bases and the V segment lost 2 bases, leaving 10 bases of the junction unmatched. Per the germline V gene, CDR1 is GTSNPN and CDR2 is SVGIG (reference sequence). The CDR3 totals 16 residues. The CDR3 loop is CAWSYGNRGYTDTQYF. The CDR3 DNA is TGTGCCTGGAGTTACGGGAACAGGGGATACACAGATACGCAGTATTTT. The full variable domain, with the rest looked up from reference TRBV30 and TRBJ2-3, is SQTIHQWPATLVQPVGSPLSLECTVEGTSNPNLYWYRQAAGRGLQLLFYSVGIGQISSEVPQNLSASRPQDRQFILSSKKLLLSDSGFYLCAWSYGNRGYTDTQYFGPGTRLTVL.

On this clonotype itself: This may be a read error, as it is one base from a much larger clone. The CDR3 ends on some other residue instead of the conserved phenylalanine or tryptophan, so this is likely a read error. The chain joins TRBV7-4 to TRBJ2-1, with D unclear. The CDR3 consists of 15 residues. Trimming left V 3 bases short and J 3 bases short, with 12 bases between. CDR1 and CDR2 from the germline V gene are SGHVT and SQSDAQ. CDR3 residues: CASSFSRVIYNEQFL. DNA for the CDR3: TGTGCCAGCAGCTTCTCAAGGGTGATCTACAATGAGCAGTTCTTA.

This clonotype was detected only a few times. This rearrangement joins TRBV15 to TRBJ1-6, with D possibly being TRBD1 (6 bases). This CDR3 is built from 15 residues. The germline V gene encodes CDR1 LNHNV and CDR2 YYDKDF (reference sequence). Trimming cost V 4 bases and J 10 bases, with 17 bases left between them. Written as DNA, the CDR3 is TGTGCCACCAGCACTACGAGCAGGGGCGGATCACCCCTCCACTTT. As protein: CATSTTSRGGSPLHF.

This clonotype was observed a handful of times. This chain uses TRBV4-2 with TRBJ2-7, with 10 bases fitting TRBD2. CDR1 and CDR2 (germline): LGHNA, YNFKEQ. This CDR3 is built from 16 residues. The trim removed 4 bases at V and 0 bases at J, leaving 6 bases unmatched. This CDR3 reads CASSPDASGSSYEQYF. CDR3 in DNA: TGTGCCAGCAGCCCAGACGCTAGCGGGAGCTCCTACGAGCAGTACTTC.

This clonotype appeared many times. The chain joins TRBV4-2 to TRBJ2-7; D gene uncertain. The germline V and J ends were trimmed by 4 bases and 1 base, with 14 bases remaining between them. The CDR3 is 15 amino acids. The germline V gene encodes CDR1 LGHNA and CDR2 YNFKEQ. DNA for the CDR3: TGTGCCAGCAGCCTTAATTCGGGTAATTCCTACGAGCAGTACTTC. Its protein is CASSLNSGNSYEQYF.

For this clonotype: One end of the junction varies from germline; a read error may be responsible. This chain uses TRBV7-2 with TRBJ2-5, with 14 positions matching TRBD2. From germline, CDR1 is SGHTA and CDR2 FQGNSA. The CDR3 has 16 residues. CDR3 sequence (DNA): TGTGCAAGCAGCCGACTAGCGGGAGGGCCCCAAGAGACCCAGTACTTC. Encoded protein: CASSRLAGGPQETQYF.

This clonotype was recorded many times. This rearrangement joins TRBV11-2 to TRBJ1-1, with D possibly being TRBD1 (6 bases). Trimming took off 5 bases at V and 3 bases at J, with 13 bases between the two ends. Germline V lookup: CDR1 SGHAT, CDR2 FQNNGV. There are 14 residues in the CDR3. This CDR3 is CASSGWRGDTEAFF. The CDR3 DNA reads TGTGCCAGCAGCGGATGGAGGGGGGACACTGAAGCTTTCTTT.

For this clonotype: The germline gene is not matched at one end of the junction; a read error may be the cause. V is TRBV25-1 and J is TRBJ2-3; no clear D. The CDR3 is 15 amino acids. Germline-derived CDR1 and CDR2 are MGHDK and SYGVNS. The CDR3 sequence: CANSEYGQVTDTQYF. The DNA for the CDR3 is TGTGCCAACAGTGAATATGGGCAGGTCACAGATACGCAGTATTTT. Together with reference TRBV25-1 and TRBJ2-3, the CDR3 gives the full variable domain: EADIYQTPRYLVIGTGKKITLECSQTMGHDKMYWYQQDPGMELHLIHYSYGVNSTEKGDLSSESTVSRIRTEHFPLTLESARPSHTSQYLCANSEYGQVTDTQYFGPGTRLTVL.

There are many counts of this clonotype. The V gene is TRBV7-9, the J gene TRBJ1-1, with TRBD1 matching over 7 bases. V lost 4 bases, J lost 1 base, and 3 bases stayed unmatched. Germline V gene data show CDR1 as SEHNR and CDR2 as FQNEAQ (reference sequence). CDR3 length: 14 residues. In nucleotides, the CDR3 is TGTGCCAGCAGCTCAACAGGGGCGAACACTGAAGCTTTCTTT. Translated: CASSSTGANTEAFF.

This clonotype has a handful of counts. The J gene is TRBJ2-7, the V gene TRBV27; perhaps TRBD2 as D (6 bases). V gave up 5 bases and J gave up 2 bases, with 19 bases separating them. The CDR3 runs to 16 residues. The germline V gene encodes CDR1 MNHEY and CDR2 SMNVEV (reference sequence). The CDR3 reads CASSPSLGTDPYEQYF. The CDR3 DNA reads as TGTGCCAGCAGTCCGTCCCTGGGGACTGATCCCTACGAGCAGTACTTC.

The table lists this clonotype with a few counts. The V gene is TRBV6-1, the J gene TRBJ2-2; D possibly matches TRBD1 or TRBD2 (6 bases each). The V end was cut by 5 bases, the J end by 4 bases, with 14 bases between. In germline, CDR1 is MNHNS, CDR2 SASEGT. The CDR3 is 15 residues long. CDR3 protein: CASSPSRGVTGELFF. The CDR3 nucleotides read TGTGCCAGCAGTCCCTCGAGGGGGGTCACCGGGGAGCTGTTTTTT.

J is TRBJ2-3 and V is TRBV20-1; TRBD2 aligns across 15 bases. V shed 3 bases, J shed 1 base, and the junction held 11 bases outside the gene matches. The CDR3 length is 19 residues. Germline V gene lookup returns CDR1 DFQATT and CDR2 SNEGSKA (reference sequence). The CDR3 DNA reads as TGCAGTGCTAGCCGGGGACTAGCGGGGGGCCCCGTCCGCACAGATACGCAGTATTTT. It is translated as CSASRGLAGGPVRTDTQYF.

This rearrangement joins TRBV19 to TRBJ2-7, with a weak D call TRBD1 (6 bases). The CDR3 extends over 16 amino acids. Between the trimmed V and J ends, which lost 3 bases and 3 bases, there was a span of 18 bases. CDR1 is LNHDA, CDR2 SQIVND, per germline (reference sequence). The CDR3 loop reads CASSIYPRDTNYEQYF. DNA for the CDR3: TGTGCCAGTAGTATCTACCCCCGGGACACCAACTACGAGCAGTACTTC. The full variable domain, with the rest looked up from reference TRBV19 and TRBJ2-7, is DGGITQSPKYLFRKEGQNVTLSCEQNLNHDAMYWYRQDPGQGLRLIYYSQIVNDFQKGDIAEGYSVSREKKESFPLTVTSAQKNPTAFYLCASSIYPRDTNYEQYFGPGTRLTVT.

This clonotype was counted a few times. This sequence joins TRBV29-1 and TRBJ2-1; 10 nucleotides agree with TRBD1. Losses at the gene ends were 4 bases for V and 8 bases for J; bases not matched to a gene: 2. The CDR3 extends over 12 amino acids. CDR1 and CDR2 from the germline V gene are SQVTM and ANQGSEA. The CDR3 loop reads CSVAGQGYEQFF. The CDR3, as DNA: TGCAGCGTTGCGGGACAGGGGTATGAGCAGTTCTTC.

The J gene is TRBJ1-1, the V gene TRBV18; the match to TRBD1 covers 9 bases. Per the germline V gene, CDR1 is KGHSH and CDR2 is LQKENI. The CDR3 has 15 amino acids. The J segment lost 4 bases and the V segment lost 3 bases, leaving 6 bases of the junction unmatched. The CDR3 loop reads CASSPTGQGFTEAFF. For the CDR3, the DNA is TGTGCCAGCTCACCGACGGGACAGGGTTTCACTGAAGCTTTCTTT.

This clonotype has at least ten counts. CDR3 sequence reads: CATLNDREETQYF. As DNA, the CDR3 is TGTGCCACCCTAAACGACAGGGAAGAGACCCAGTACTTC. The rearrangement joins TRBV15 to TRBJ2-5; 7 bases line up with TRBD1. Per germline, CDR1 LNHNV and CDR2 YYDKDF (reference sequence). The CDR3 contains 13 residues. After removal of 8 bases from V and 3 bases from J, the junction contained 6 bases not matched to a gene.

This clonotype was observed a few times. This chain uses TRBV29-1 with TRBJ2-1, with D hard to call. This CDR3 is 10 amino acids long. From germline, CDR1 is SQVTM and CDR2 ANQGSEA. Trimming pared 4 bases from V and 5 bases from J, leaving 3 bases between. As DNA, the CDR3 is TGCAGCGTTGTCCACAATGAGCAGTTCTTC. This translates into CSVVHNEQFF.

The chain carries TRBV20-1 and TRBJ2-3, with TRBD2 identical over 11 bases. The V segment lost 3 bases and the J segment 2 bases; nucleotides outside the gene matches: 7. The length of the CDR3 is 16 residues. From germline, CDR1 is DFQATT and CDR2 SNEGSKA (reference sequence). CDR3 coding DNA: TGCAGTGCTAGCCCTCTAGCGGGAGGCGTCACAGATACGCAGTATTTT. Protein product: CSASPLAGGVTDTQYF.

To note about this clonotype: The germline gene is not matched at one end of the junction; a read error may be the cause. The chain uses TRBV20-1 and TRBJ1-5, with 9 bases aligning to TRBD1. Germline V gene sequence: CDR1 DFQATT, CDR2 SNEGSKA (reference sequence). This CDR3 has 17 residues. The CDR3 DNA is TGCAATGCTAGAGTAAAGGGGACAGGGTGGCGCAATCAGCCCCAGCATTTT. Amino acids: CNARVKGTGWRNQPQHF.